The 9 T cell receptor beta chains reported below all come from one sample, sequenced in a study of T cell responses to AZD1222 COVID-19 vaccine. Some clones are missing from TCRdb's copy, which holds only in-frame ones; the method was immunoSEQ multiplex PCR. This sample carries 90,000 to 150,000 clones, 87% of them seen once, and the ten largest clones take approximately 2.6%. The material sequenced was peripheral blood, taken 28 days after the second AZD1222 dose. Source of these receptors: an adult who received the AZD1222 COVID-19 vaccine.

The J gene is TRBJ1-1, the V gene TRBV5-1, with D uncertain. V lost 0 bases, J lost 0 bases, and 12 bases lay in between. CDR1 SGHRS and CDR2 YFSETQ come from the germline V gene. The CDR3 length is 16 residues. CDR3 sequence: CASSLAPQPLNTEAFF. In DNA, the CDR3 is TGCGCCAGCAGCTTGGCCCCCCAGCCTCTGAACACTGAAGCTTTCTTT.

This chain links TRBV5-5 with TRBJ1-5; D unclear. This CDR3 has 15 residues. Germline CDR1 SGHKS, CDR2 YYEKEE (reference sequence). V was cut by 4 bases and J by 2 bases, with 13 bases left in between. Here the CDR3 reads CASSPIHLGNQPQHF. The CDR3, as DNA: TGTGCCAGCAGCCCGATTCACTTAGGCAATCAGCCCCAGCATTTT.

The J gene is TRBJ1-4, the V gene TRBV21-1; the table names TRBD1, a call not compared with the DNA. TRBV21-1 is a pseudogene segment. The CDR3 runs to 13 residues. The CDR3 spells CASSKFTVEKLFF. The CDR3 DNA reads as TGTGCCAGCAGCAAATTCACAGTTGAAAAACTGTTTTTT.

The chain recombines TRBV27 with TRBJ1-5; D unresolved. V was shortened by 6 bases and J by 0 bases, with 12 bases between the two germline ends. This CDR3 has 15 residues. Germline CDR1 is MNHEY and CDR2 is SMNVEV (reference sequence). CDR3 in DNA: TGTGCCAGCAGGGCGACGGTGTATAGCAATCAGCCCCAGCATTTT. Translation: CASRATVYSNQPQHF.

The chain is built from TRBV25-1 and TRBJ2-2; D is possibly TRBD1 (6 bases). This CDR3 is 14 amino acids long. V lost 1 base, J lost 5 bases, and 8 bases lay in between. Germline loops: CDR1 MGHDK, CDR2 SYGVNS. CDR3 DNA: TGTGCCAGCAGTGAATCAGGGGAGACCGGGGAGCTGTTTTTT. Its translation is CASSESGETGELFF.

CDR3 residues: CASSLRPGYGYTF. The CDR3 nucleotides are TGTGCCAGCAGCTTACGACCAGGCTATGGCTACACCTTC. The chain employs TRBV11-2 and TRBJ1-2; no clear D gene. Germline V lookup: CDR1 SGHAT, CDR2 FQNNGV. The CDR3 contains 13 residues. V lost 2 bases and J lost 4, with 8 bases in between. The entire variable domain, with the rest obtained from reference TRBV11-2 and TRBJ1-2, is as follows: EAGVAQSPRYKIIEKRQSVAFWCNPISGHATLYWYQQILGQGPKLLIQFQNNGVVDDSQLPKDRFSAERLKGVDSTLKIQPAKLEDSAVYLCASSLRPGYGYTFGSGTRLTVV.

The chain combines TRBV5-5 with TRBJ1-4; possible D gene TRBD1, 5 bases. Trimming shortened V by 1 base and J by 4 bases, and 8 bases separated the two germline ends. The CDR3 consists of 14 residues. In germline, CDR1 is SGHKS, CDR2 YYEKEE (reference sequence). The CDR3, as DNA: TGTGCCAGCAGCTTGTCAGGGTTTAATGAAAAACTGTTTTTT. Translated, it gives CASSLSGFNEKLFF.

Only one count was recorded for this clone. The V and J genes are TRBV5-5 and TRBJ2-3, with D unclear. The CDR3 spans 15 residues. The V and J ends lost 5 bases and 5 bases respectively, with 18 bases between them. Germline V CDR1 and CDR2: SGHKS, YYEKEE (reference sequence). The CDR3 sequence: CASSDFSGRRDTQYF. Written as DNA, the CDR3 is TGTGCCAGCAGTGATTTTAGTGGGCGTAGAGATACGCAGTATTTT.

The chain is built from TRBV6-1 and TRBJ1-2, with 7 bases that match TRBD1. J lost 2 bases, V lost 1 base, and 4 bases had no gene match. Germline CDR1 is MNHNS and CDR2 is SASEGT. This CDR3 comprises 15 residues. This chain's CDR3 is CASSEVGQMNYGYTF. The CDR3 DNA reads TGTGCCAGCAGTGAAGTGGGACAGATGAACTATGGCTACACCTTC.